This TCR beta chain was retrieved from a study of cytomegalovirus exposure and HLA in healthy donors. About the study: Genetic ancestry analysis placed 81% of the roughly 400 donors that were genotyped in the Caucasian-associated cluster. Points from the study as a whole: Sequences of the TCR beta chain were said to predict the HLA-A and HLA-B alleles of most subjects accurately. Among TCR beta chains, those listed as cytomegalovirus-associated numbered 164.

The germline V and J ends were trimmed by 6 bases and 3 bases, with 14 bases remaining between them. Germline CDR1 and CDR2: MDHEN and SYDVKM. This CDR3 is 14 amino acids long. On this clone: Its cognate antigen is unknown.

PCR amplification relied on 60 Vbeta primers (plus 13 Jbeta primers). TCRdb's copy holds only in-frame clones and misses some; the assay was immunoSEQ multiplex PCR. The data contain some 140,000 clones, over 70% of them seen just once; the ten biggest clones take up roughly 3%. The receptor comes from a man younger than 40 in good health and CMV-seronegative. The gene calls are TRBV28 and TRBJ2-5; perhaps TRBD2 as D (5 bases). Material: PBMCs. The CDR3 loop is CASSPPPGKETQYF. Here the CDR3 DNA reads TGTGCCAGCAGCCCCCCCCCGGGAAAAGAGACCCAGTACTTC.